This TCR beta chain was observed in a study of shared clonotypes between healthy human individuals. Deletions cut 8 bases from V and 0 bases from J, with 2 bases between. Germline CDR1 reads MNHEY; CDR2 reads SVGAGI. The CDR3 has 11 amino acids. Libraries were prepared by immunoSEQ multiplex PCR; TCRdb keeps only in-frame clonotypes and omits some of them. There are roughly 2.5 million clones in the sample; roughly 92% occur only once, and more than 0.12% lies in the top ten. The receptor's source is a man younger than 30 in good health. The sample taken for sequencing was naive CD4+ T cells sorted from blood. Indicated subset: CD45RA+ positively selected. The rearrangement links TRBV6-5 to TRBJ1-3; D is unclear. As DNA, the CDR3 is TGTGCCAGCCACTCTGGAAACACCATATATTTT. It specifies CASHSGNTIYF.